Detailed here is one TCR beta chain. Its specificity is not known. This sample was taken from a study of T-cell reconstitution after alpha-beta-depleted transplantation in children. The study's findings and limits: Expanded clones from the graft, numbering several hundred, reportedly supplied alpha-beta T cells about two months after transplant. Most T-cell counts and diversity one year after the transplant came from T cells that were newly produced. Elevated TCRbeta diversity at day 60 was traced, in some patients, to surviving recipient T cells and thymic progenitors.

The CDR3 spans 13 residues. The V end lost 2 bases, the J end lost 1 base, and 8 bases lay between the germline ends. Germline V gives CDR1 GTSNPN, CDR2 SVGIG (reference sequence). The authors prepared the TCRbeta library with unique molecular identifiers. Via MiXCR, TCRdb re-called the PCR reads, giving one row per CDR3 protein. This sample yields 130,000 or so distinct CDR3 sequences, of which about 9.6% are seen a single time; less than 25% belongs to the top ten. The starting material was PBMCs, mostly from graft donor cells, obtained 180 days after TCRalphabeta/CD19-depleted stem cell transplant. The receptor was isolated from a girl in the first two years of life who had a stem cell transplant for combined immunodeficiency, so the T cells may come from the graft donor. The genes are TRBV30 and TRBJ1-1, with a tentative D call TRBD1 (5 bases). The CDR3 coding sequence is TGTGCCTGGAGTAACACAGGGAACACTGAAGCTTTCTTT. This translates into CAWSNTGNTEAFF.